The next 32 T cell receptor beta chains were all read from a single sample in a study of T cells after yellow fever vaccination. Each CDR3 protein gets one entry after TCRdb re-called the 5' RACE reads with MiXCR. In the table there are hundreds of thousands of distinct CDR3 sequences, more than 8.5% of which are singletons. This specimen consisted of PBMCs, obtained on the day of the first yellow fever vaccination. These receptors all stem from a man in his late teens or twenties who received the YFV17D yellow fever vaccine.

V is TRBV4-2 and J is TRBJ2-7, with D perhaps TRBD1 or TRBD2 (5 bases each). Trimming stripped 4 bases from V and 3 bases from J, with 13 bases between. CDR3 length: 14 amino acids. Germline values: CDR1 LGHNA, CDR2 YNFKEQ. The CDR3 nucleotides read TGTGCCAGCAGCCCCGACCGGGACCACTACGAGCAGTACTTC. Protein: CASSPDRDHYEQYF.

The chain couples TRBV19 to TRBJ1-4, with 8 nucleotides matching TRBD1. The CDR3 extends over 15 amino acids. The germline CDR1 and CDR2 sequences are LNHDA and SQIVND (reference sequence). Unmatched junction bases numbered 11, after V lost 11 bases and J lost 3 bases. As DNA, the CDR3 is TGTGCCTCGAGGGGCAGGGGGCAGTCTAATGAAAAACTGTTTTTT. Its protein is CASRGRGQSNEKLFF.

This chain joins TRBV7-2 and TRBJ2-3, with a possible D match to TRBD1 (6 bases). Germline CDR1 and CDR2: SGHTA and FQGNSA. CDR3 length: 16 amino acids. V was trimmed by 0 bases and J by 4 bases, leaving 14 bases between them. The CDR3 region is CASSLAPGAGADTQYF. Written as DNA, the CDR3 is TGTGCCAGCAGCTTAGCCCCAGGGGCAGGGGCAGATACGCAGTATTTT.

A few counts support this clonotype. The CDR3 sequence: CASSLEGQGIKQFF. The CDR3 coding sequence is TGTGCCAGCAGCTTAGAGGGCCAGGGAATTAAGCAGTTCTTC. This sequence joins TRBV7-2 and TRBJ2-1; D is perhaps TRBD1 (5 bases). Germline-derived CDR1 and CDR2 are SGHTA and FQGNSA. The V and J ends lost 1 base and 11 bases respectively, with 15 bases between them. The CDR3 sequence is 14 residues long.

The chain carries TRBV5-6 and TRBJ1-1; 7 bases are a match to TRBD1. This CDR3 contains 14 residues. Germline V gives CDR1 SGHDT, CDR2 YYEEEE. The V gene end was trimmed by 7 bases and the J gene end by 4 bases; junction bases not matched to a gene: 10. This CDR3 is CASRQTGKGTEAFF. The CDR3 region has the DNA TGTGCCAGCCGACAGACAGGGAAGGGCACTGAAGCTTTCTTT.

V and J are TRBV11-1 and TRBJ2-1; 12 nucleotides align to TRBD2. The CDR3 totals 18 residues. CDR1 is SGHAT, CDR2 FQDESV, per germline (reference sequence). V was pared by 1 base and J by 8 bases, with 12 bases of the junction left unmatched. The DNA for the CDR3 is TGTGCCAGCAGCTTAGGACTAGCGGGGGTGGGAAGTGATTATGAGCAGTTCTTC. Its translation: CASSLGLAGVGSDYEQFF.

This rearrangement joins TRBV27 to TRBJ1-6; D gene unclear. The CDR3 contains 17 residues. Germline V gene lookup returns CDR1 MNHEY and CDR2 SMNVEV (reference sequence). Trimming took 3 bases from V and 9 from J, leaving 21 bases between them. The CDR3 DNA reads as TGTGCCAGCAGTTTGGTGACCCCCTCGGGAGTTGTTTCACCCCTCCACTTT. Encoded protein: CASSLVTPSGVVSPLHF.

This clonotype was detected many times. This sequence joins TRBV21-1 and TRBJ1-2; the table's D call, TRBD1, was not checked against the DNA. TRBV21-1 constitutes a pseudogene. This CDR3 has 13 amino acids. This chain's CDR3 is CASRRDGIGGYTF. The CDR3 nucleotides read TGTGCCAGCAGACGGGACGGGATTGGGGGCTACACCTTC.

About this clonotype itself: An end of the junction does not agree with germline; a read error may underlie this. The chain is built from TRBV4-2 and TRBJ2-5, with 8 bases matching TRBD2. This CDR3 region has 16 residues. Germline CDR1 and CDR2: LGHNA and YNFKEQ. For the CDR3, the DNA is TGTGCCAGCAGCCAGGAACTAGCGGCCCCCCAAGAGATCCAGTACTTC. Encoded protein: CASSQELAAPQEIQYF.

The rearrangement links TRBV29-1 to TRBJ1-2; TRBD1 matches 9 bases. Germline V gene lookup returns CDR1 SQVTM and CDR2 ANQGSEA. V lost 4 bases, J lost 6 bases, and 6 bases stayed unmatched. This CDR3 has 13 amino acids. The CDR3: CSVGAQGANGYTF. The CDR3, as DNA: TGCAGCGTTGGAGCACAGGGGGCTAATGGCTACACCTTC.

V is TRBV5-4 and J is TRBJ2-3; either TRBD1 or TRBD2 may supply D (6 bases each). Between the trimmed V and J ends, which lost 0 bases and 2 bases, there was a span of 13 bases. The CDR3 spans 16 residues. Germline V gene sequence: CDR1 SGHNT, CDR2 YYREEE (reference sequence). The CDR3 DNA is TGTGCCAGCAGCTTGGACGGGGGCATACTCACAGATACGCAGTATTTT. This gives the protein CASSLDGGILTDTQYF.

This clonotype was observed a single time. V usage is TRBV5-6 and J usage is TRBJ1-1; TRBD1 might be the D (5 bases). Germline CDR1 SGHDT, CDR2 YYEEEE. Trimming shortened V by 4 bases and J by 5 bases, and 18 bases separated the two germline ends. The CDR3 spans 15 residues. The DNA for the CDR3 is TGTGCCAGCAGCCACCGGGACCTCTGGAGAACTGAAGCTTTCTTT. It codes for CASSHRDLWRTEAFF.

The sample holds a few counts of this clonotype. J is TRBJ2-6 and V is TRBV10-3; 7 bases fit TRBD1. Per germline, CDR1 ENHRY and CDR2 SYGVKD. The CDR3 length is 18 residues. V dropped 6 bases and J dropped 0; count of bases not matched to a gene: 11. CDR3 DNA sequence: TGTGCCATCAGCGCAACCGACGCAGGGGGCTCTGGGGCCAACGTCCTGACTTTC. It specifies CAISATDAGGSGANVLTF.

As for this clonotype: A read error is possible here, since a much larger clone lies one base away. The V call is TRBV12-3 or TRBV12-4, the J call TRBJ2-1; 8 nucleotides agree with TRBD2. CDR3 length equals 15 residues. CDR3 sequence reads: CASSASGGYYSEQFF. As DNA, the CDR3 is TGTGCCAGCAGTGCCAGCGGGGGCTACTACAGTGAGCAGTTCTTC.

The gene calls are TRBV3-1 and TRBJ2-3; 9 bases map to TRBD2. Trimming removed 4 bases from V and 3 bases from J; junction bases left unmatched: 11. Per the germline V gene, CDR1 is LGHDT and CDR2 is YNNKEL (reference sequence). The CDR3 runs 17 residues. CDR3 loop: CASSRVGRGGGTDTQYF. CDR3 coding DNA: TGTGCCAGCAGCCGGGTGGGGCGGGGGGGCGGAACAGATACGCAGTATTTT.

The chain's CDR3 is CASSLEGGKRVNTEAFF. The CDR3 DNA sequence: TGTGCCAGCAGCTTAGAGGGGGGAAAGCGCGTGAACACTGAAGCTTTCTTT. The V gene is TRBV11-2, the J gene TRBJ1-1; D is perhaps TRBD1 (5 bases). Trimming took off 0 bases at V and 0 bases at J, with 14 bases between the two ends. The germline gives CDR1 SGHAT, CDR2 FQNNGV. The CDR3 loop spans 17 amino acids.

The V call is TRBV7-2, the J call TRBJ1-4; 8 bases are shared with TRBD1. CDR3 length: 16 amino acids. Per the germline V gene, CDR1 is SGHTA and CDR2 is FQGNSA. Trimming removed 4 bases from V and 7 bases from J; junction bases left unmatched: 11. This CDR3 is CASSYGQGGAGEKLFF. DNA of the CDR3: TGTGCCAGCAGCTATGGACAGGGCGGTGCCGGTGAAAAACTGTTTTTT.

The chain uses TRBV19 and TRBJ1-5; D is ambiguous. The CDR3 has 15 amino acids. Germline loops: CDR1 LNHDA, CDR2 SQIVND (reference sequence). Deletions cut 3 bases from V and 3 bases from J, with 12 bases between. The CDR3 DNA reads TGTGCCAGTAGTATGACCAGTGGGAACAATCAGCCCCAGCATTTT. It is translated as CASSMTSGNNQPQHF.

This chain joins TRBV7-2 and TRBJ2-7, with D perhaps assigned TRBD1 or TRBD2 (5 bases each). The CDR3 consists of 14 residues. Trimming shortened V by 7 bases and J by 2 bases, and 15 bases separated the two germline ends. Germline CDR1 is SGHTA and CDR2 is FQGNSA. The CDR3 region is CASNINGATYEQYF. As DNA, the CDR3 is TGTGCCAGCAACATTAACGGGGCCACCTACGAGCAGTACTTC.

This clonotype was counted a few times. V and J are TRBV4-1 and TRBJ2-3; D unclear. Looked up from germline, CDR1 is MGHRA and CDR2 is YSYEKL. Between the trimmed V and J ends, which lost 3 bases and 2 bases, there was a span of 9 bases. This CDR3 contains 14 residues. The CDR3: CASSHPLVTDTQYF. CDR3 nucleotide sequence: TGCGCCAGCAGCCATCCCCTGGTCACAGATACGCAGTATTTT.

This clonotype was seen at least ten times. The chain has TRBV29-1 and TRBJ2-5, with D unresolved. The CDR3 consists of 14 residues. With 7 bases removed from V and 5 bases from J, the gap between germline ends came to 20 bases. Germline values: CDR1 SQVTM, CDR2 ANQGSEA. The CDR3 DNA is TGCAGCGGTACGGTGACCAGGCATCTCGAGACCCAGTACTTC. This sequence encodes CSGTVTRHLETQYF.

This chain connects TRBV7-2 to TRBJ1-6; the D gene is possibly TRBD1 (5 bases). CDR1 is SGHTA, CDR2 FQGNSA, per germline. Trimming shortened V by 5 bases and J by 7 bases, and 9 bases separated the two germline ends. This CDR3 region has 13 residues. This chain's CDR3 is CASSPNRNSPLHF. The CDR3 DNA reads as TGTGCCAGCAGCCCAAACAGGAATTCACCCCTCCACTTT.

The chain links TRBV2 to TRBJ1-6, with 9 bases aligning to TRBD1. Losses at the gene ends were 3 bases for V and 6 bases for J; bases not matched to a gene: 3. The CDR3 spans 15 residues. CDR1 SNHLY and CDR2 FYNNEI come from the germline V gene. The CDR3 nucleotides read TGTGCCAGCAGTGATACAGGGGGCTTTAATTCACCCCTCCACTTT. Encoded protein: CASSDTGGFNSPLHF. Complete variable domain (other parts from reference TRBV2 and TRBJ1-6): EPEVTQTPSHQVTQMGQEVILRCVPISNHLYFYWYRQILGQKVEFLVSFYNNEISEKSEIFDDQFSVERPDGSNFTLKIRSTKLEDSAMYFCASSDTGGFNSPLHFGNGTRLTVT.

This clonotype was picked up a small number of times. This rearrangement joins TRBV12-3 or TRBV12-4 to TRBJ1-1; 7 bases map to TRBD1. Trimming at V came to 5 bases and at J to 11 bases, leaving 8 bases not matched to a gene. The length of the CDR3 is 12 residues. The CDR3 DNA sequence: TGTGCCAGCAGTAAGCCCGGGACAGCCGCTTTCTTT. Protein sequence: CASSKPGTAAFF.

This chain links TRBV19 with TRBJ2-1; 8 bases are shared with TRBD1. The CDR3 consists of 13 residues. Germline loops: CDR1 LNHDA, CDR2 SQIVND (reference sequence). V gave up 6 bases and J gave up 10 bases; unmatched junction bases: 8. The CDR3 coding sequence is TGTGCCAGTAGCCGGGACAGGATCTCGGAGCAGTTCTTC. The encoded protein is CASSRDRISEQFF.

This clonotype has ten or more counts. V is TRBV27 and J is TRBJ2-3; D gene unclear. V was shortened by 5 bases and J by 2 bases, with 17 bases between the two germline ends. CDR1 is MNHEY, CDR2 SMNVEV, per germline (reference sequence). There are 16 residues in the CDR3. CDR3 nucleotides: TGTGCCAGCAGTGGCTGGGGAATGTTTATCACAGATACGCAGTATTTT. Translation gives CASSGWGMFITDTQYF.

V is TRBV20-1 and J is TRBJ2-1, with D perhaps assigned TRBD1 or TRBD2 (6 bases each). This CDR3 comprises 13 residues. Germline V gene lookup returns CDR1 DFQATT and CDR2 SNEGSKA (reference sequence). Trimming removed 3 bases from V and 12 bases from J, with 18 bases in between. The CDR3 is CSASGTGATGQFF. In DNA, the CDR3 is TGCAGTGCTAGTGGGACGGGGGCGACTGGGCAGTTCTTC.

This clonotype came up a few times. The chain couples TRBV7-2 to TRBJ1-5; no clear D. V lost 3 bases to trimming and J lost 7 bases, with 7 bases between them. CDR3 length: 12 residues. The V gene's germline CDR1 is SGHTA and CDR2 FQGNSA. The CDR3 bases are TGTGCCAGCAGCTTTATTGAACAGCCCCAGCATTTT. It codes for CASSFIEQPQHF.

The V gene is TRBV9, the J gene TRBJ2-1; TRBD2 aligns across 7 bases. The CDR3 runs to 12 residues. CDR1 and CDR2 (germline): SGDLS, YYNGEE. J gave up 7 bases and V 7 bases, and 5 bases lay outside the gene matches. In DNA form, the CDR3 reads TGTGCCAGCGGGGGGGGAGGGAATGAGCAGTTCTTC. Translation gives CASGGGGNEQFF.

The CDR3: CASSAVGVTDTQYF. The CDR3 nucleotides are TGTGCCAGCAGCGCGGTGGGGGTCACAGATACGCAGTATTTT. V and J are TRBV12-3 or TRBV12-4 and TRBJ2-3, with D perhaps TRBD1 or TRBD2 (5 bases each). This CDR3 has 14 residues. Trimming removed 6 bases from V and 2 bases from J, with 12 bases in between.

The CDR3 sequence: CASSQGQGGLKETQYF. In DNA, the CDR3 is TGCGCCAGCAGCCAAGGACAGGGGGGCCTTAAAGAGACCCAGTACTTC. The chain couples TRBV4-3 to TRBJ2-5; 9 bases agree with TRBD1. V lost 1 base, J lost 3 bases, and 6 bases stayed unmatched. CDR1 LGHNA and CDR2 YSLEER come from the germline V gene. This CDR3 has 16 amino acids.

This clonotype came up a few times. The chain links TRBV5-4 to TRBJ2-5, with D unresolved. Germline CDR1 reads SGHNT; CDR2 reads YYREEE (reference sequence). The length of the CDR3 is 15 residues. V lost 0 bases and J lost 5, with 14 bases in between. The chain's CDR3 is CASSLVTGSLETQYF. CDR3 DNA: TGTGCCAGCAGCTTGGTTACTGGCAGTTTGGAGACCCAGTACTTC.